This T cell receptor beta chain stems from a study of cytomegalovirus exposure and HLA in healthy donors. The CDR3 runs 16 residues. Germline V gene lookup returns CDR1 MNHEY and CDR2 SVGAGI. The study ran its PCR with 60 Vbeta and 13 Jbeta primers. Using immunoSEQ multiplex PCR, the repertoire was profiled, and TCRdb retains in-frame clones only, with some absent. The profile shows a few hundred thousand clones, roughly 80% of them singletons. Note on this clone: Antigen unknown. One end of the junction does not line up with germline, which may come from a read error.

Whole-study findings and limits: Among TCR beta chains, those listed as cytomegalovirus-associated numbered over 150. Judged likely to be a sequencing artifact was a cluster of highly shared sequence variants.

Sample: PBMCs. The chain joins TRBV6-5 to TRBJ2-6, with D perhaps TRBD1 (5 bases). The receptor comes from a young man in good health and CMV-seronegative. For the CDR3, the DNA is TGTGCCAGCAGTTACGACGTTGCATCTGGGGCCAGCGTCCTGACTTTC. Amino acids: CASSYDVASGASVLTF.